This TCR beta chain was sequenced during a study of T-cell memory formation after mild COVID-19. Whole-study context: TCR clusters mostly belonged to single donors.

Notes on this clonotype: Its antigen is still unknown.

Study-level results: The second-wave clones peaking on day 37 were not confirmed as SARS-CoV-2-specific. CD4/CD8 balance characterized clones contracting day 15 to 85, and CD4+ skew characterized later expanders.

It was 5'RACE with constant-segment primers that produced the TCR alpha and TCR beta cDNA libraries, which carried sample barcodes and UMIs. TCRdb re-called the 5' RACE reads with MiXCR, one entry per CDR3 protein. Of over 300,000 distinct CDR3 sequences listed, 20% to 25% are singletons. The V and J ends lost 1 base and 2 bases, in that order; junction bases with no gene match: 5. Germline CDR1 MNHNS, CDR2 SASEGT. The CDR3 is made up of 15 amino acids. Sequenced: PBMCs or a T cell subset sorted from them (not recorded which). The chain is built from TRBV6-1 and TRBJ2-7; 7 nucleotides align to TRBD2. This sequence originates from a man aged 18-30 years who had mild COVID-19 (a few samples of this study predate the infection). Cell type and time point are not known. This CDR3 is CASSEGEGRAYEQYF. CDR3 in DNA: TGTGCCAGCAGTGAAGGAGAGGGGAGGGCCTACGAGCAGTACTTC.